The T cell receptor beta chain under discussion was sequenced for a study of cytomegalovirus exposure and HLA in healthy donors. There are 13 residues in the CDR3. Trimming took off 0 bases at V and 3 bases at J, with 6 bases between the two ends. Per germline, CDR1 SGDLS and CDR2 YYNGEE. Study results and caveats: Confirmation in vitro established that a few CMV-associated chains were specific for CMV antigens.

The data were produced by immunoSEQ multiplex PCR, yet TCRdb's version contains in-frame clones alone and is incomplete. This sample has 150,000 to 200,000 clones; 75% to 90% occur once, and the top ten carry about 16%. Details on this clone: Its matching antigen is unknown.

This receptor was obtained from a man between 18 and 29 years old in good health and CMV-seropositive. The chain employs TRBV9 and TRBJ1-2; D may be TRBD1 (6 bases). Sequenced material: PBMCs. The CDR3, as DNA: TGTGCCAGCAGCGTAGCAGGGGACTATGGCTACACCTTC. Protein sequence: CASSVAGDYGYTF.